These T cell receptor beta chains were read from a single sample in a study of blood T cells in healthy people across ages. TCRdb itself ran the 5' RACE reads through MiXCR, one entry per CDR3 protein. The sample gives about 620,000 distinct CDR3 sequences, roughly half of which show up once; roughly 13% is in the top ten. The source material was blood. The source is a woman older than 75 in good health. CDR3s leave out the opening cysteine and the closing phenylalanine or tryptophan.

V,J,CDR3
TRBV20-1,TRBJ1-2,SARDGRGTNYGYT
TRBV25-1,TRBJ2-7,ASSESFSGWGEQY
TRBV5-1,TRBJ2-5,ASRTDVQETQY
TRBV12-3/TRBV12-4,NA,ASSFFPHEQY
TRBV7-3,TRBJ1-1,ASSLQGRGTEAF
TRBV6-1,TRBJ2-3,ASRATSTDTQY
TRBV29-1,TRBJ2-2,SVLGPERAGELF
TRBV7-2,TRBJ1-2,ASSPDRALVYGYT
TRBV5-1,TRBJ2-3,TSSHRIQGSSTDTQY
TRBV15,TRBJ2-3,ATSSRGVWGPDTQY
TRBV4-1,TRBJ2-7,ASSQQTGTRSYEQY
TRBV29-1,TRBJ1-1,SVEWGNTEAF
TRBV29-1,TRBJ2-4,SVEVSRGGTKAKNIQY
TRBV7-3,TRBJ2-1,ASSKDRVNNEQF
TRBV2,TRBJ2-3,ASSGGGIQDTQY
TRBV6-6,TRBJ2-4,ASSSGLGNIQY
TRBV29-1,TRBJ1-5,SFGEGRGQPQH
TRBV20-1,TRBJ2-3,SARDGSRGPSTDTQY
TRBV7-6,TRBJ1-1,ASSPRQGLVDTEAF
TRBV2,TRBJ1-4,ASSAEQGLNEKLF
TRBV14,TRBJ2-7,ASADYRDFNEQY
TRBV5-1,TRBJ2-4,ASSLEGGGRILAKNIQY
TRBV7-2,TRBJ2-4,ASSRGTENIQY
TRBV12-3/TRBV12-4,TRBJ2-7,ASSERGTPLSGEQY
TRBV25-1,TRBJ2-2,ASSGGLRGTGELF
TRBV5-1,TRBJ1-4,ASSQDRGVLRDEKLF
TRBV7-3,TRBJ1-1,ASSVIRQGEAF
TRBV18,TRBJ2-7,ASSSTTGLGGLASYEQY
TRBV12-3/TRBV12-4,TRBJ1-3,ASSVLNGNTIY
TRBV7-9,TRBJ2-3,ASSGSGSTQY
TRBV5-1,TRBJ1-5,ASSPTPRGGNQPQH
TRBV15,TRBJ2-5,ATSTQPSTSGKQY
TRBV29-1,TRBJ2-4,SVEDRGLENIQY
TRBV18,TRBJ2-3,ASSGQARGDTQY
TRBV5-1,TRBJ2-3,ASSFPWREKADTQY